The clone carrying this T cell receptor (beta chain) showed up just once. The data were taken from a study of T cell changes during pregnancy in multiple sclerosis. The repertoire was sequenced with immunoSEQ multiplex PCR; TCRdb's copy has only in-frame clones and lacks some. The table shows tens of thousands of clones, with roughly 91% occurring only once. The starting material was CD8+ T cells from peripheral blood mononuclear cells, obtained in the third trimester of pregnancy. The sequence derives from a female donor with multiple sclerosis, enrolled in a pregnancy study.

CDR3 protein: CASSGTQGANEQFF. Written as DNA, the CDR3 is TGTGCCAGCAGCGGAACTCAGGGGGCAAATGAGCAGTTCTTC. The chain employs TRBV13 and TRBJ2-1; 8 bases map to TRBD1. After removal of 5 bases from V and 7 bases from J, the junction contained 7 bases not matched to a gene. CDR1 PRHDT and CDR2 FYEKMQ come from the germline V gene (reference sequence). This CDR3 has 14 amino acids.